This T cell receptor (beta chain) was captured by sequencing in a study of identifying expanded T cells in peripheral blood. Study-level findings and limits: Variance in clone template counts between approximately 2-week samples significantly increased with total template count across all healthy donors.

Of note for this clone: Its target is not known.

Using immunoSEQ multiplex PCR, the repertoire was profiled, and TCRdb retains in-frame clones only, with some absent. The table has some 81,000 clones, 84% seen once. The CDR3 extends over 18 amino acids. V was cut by 5 bases and J by 2 bases, with 22 bases left in between. Germline CDR1 and CDR2: LNHDA and SQIVND (reference sequence). The chain links TRBV19 to TRBJ1-5; no definite D call. The receptor's source is a person aged 18 to 75 in good health. The sequenced sample consisted of blood. CDR3 DNA sequence: TGTGCCAGTAGTGTTTTCGGGAGCCTAAGCCTGGGCAATCAGCCCCAGCATTTT. Protein product: CASSVFGSLSLGNQPQHF.